The clone carrying this T cell receptor (beta chain) was counted a single time. The data stem from a study of blood T cell repertoires in COVID-19. Across the study: There were acute and convalescent COVID-19 samples, and they came from the United States, Italy and Spain.

The V gene end was trimmed by 4 bases and the J gene end by 5 bases; junction bases not matched to a gene: 4. This CDR3 has 13 amino acids. The germline CDR1 and CDR2 sequences are MRHNA and SNTAGT. In the original processing: Amplification from reference gene primers served as the basis for estimated nucleated cell counts. The repertoire was sequenced with immunoSEQ multiplex PCR; TCRdb's copy has only in-frame clones and lacks some. Clone size and V and J calls were adopted from that table, with D and trimming inferred from the DNA. This table holds 150,000 or so clones, around 82% found once. This TCR was sampled from a man in his 60s with active or convalescent COVID-19. The chain has TRBV6-4 and TRBJ1-1; 7 bases are a match to TRBD1. Input material: peripheral blood. This CDR3 is CASSATGETEAFF. The CDR3 DNA sequence: TGTGCCAGCAGTGCCACAGGGGAAACTGAAGCTTTCTTT.